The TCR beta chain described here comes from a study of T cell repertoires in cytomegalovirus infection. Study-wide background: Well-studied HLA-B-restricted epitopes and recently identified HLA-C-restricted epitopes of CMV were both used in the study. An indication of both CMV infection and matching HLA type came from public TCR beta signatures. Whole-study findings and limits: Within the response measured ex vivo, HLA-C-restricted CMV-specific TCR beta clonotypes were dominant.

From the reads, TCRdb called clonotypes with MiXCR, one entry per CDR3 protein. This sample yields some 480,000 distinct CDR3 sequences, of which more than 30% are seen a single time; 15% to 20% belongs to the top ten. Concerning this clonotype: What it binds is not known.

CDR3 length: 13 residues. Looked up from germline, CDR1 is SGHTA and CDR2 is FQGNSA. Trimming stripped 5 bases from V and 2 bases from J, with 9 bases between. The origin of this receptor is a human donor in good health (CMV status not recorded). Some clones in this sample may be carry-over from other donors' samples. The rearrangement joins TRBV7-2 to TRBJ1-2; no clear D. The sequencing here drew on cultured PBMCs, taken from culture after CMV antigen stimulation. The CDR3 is CASSPSPNYGYTF. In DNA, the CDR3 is TGTGCCAGCAGCCCCTCCCCCAACTATGGCTACACCTTC.